Below are 17 T cell receptor beta chains sequenced from a single sample in a study of T cells in Graves' hyperthyroidism and ophthalmopathy. TCR beta CDR3 sequences were amplified from RNA transcripts. When the TCR CDR3 underwent first-round RT-PCR, the HTBI primer set was used. One entry per CDR3 protein results from TCRdb running MiXCR on the multiplex PCR reads. The sample has approximately 510,000 distinct CDR3 sequences; about a fifth are singletons. Sequenced: blood. These TCRs come from a man in his late teens or twenties with Graves' hyperthyroidism.

This clonotype was detected many times. The gene calls are TRBV27 and TRBJ2-7; no definite D call. The CDR3 has 13 amino acids. CDR1 is MNHEY and CDR2 is SMNVEV in the germline V gene (reference sequence). Trimming took off 3 bases at V and 3 bases at J, with 9 bases between the two ends. The CDR3: CASSFSPYYEQYF. CDR3 bases: TGTGCCAGCAGTTTCTCTCCATACTACGAGCAGTACTTC.

The gene calls are TRBV28 and TRBJ2-7, with a weak D call TRBD1 (6 bases). Trimming took 7 bases from V and 3 from J, leaving 16 bases between them. This CDR3 has 14 residues. Germline V gene sequence: CDR1 MDHEN, CDR2 SYDVKM. CDR3 DNA sequence: TGTGCCAGCATCGGCCGGGACAAAGGCTACGAGCAGTACTTC. Translated: CASIGRDKGYEQYF. The whole variable domain, filled in from reference TRBV28 and TRBJ2-7, reads DVKVTQSSRYLVKRTGEKVFLECVQDMDHENMFWYRQDPGLGLRLIYFSYDVKMKEKGDIPEGYSVSREKKERFSLILESASTNQTSMYLCASIGRDKGYEQYFGPGTRLTVT.

This clonotype was detected a few times. The rearrangement uses TRBV6-5 and TRBJ2-7, with TRBD1 as a possible D gene (6 bases). Germline V gene sequence: CDR1 MNHEY, CDR2 SVGAGI. V lost 3 bases, J lost 4 bases, and 13 bases lay in between. CDR3 length equals 14 residues. The CDR3 nucleotides are TGTGCCAGCAGTTATGTCGCAGGGGAGTACGAGCAGTACTTC. Protein: CASSYVAGEYEQYF.

The chain carries TRBV28 and TRBJ2-7, with D possibly matching TRBD1 (6 bases). Per germline, CDR1 MDHEN and CDR2 SYDVKM. V shed 6 bases and J shed 13 bases, with 16 bases lying between them. The CDR3 runs to 11 residues. The DNA of the CDR3 is TGTGCCAGCAGCCGAGGACAGCTGATTTACTTC. Protein: CASSRGQLIYF.

The chain recombines TRBV14 with TRBJ1-2; 7 bases map to TRBD1. The ends lost 2 bases at V and 8 bases at J; junction bases unmatched: 8. This CDR3 comprises 14 residues. The germline CDR1 and CDR2 sequences are SGHDN and FVKESK. The DNA for the CDR3 is TGTGCCAGCAGCCAATTCCTTACAGGGGACGGCTACACCTTC. Its protein is CASSQFLTGDGYTF.

There are many counts of this clonotype. The V gene is TRBV19, the J gene TRBJ1-5; TRBD1 might be the D (6 bases). This CDR3 comprises 15 residues. Trimming pared 4 bases from V and 2 bases from J, leaving 12 bases between. Germline V gene lookup returns CDR1 LNHDA and CDR2 SQIVND (reference sequence). Here the CDR3 DNA reads TGTGCCAGTAGTACAACAGGGATGGGCAATCAGCCCCAGCATTTT. This sequence encodes CASSTTGMGNQPQHF.

In its sample, this clonotype was seen a few times. The rearrangement links TRBV4-1 to TRBJ2-7; 7 nucleotides line up with TRBD1. This CDR3 contains 15 residues. The junction had 10 bases not matched to a gene; V was cut back by 4 bases and J by 4 bases. The germline CDR1 and CDR2 sequences are MGHRA and YSYEKL. The CDR3 DNA reads TGCGCCAGCAGCCTAGCAGGGGGAACAGCTTACGAGCAGTACTTC. Translation: CASSLAGGTAYEQYF.

The sample holds many counts of this clonotype. The gene calls are TRBV7-2 and TRBJ1-1; possibly TRBD1 for D (6 bases). Germline V gene data show CDR1 as SGHTA and CDR2 as FQGNSA. V gave up 3 bases and J gave up 5 bases, with 13 bases separating them. The CDR3 is 14 amino acids. DNA for the CDR3: TGTGCCAGCAGCTTTGGGGGGCTGGTGACTGAAGCTTTCTTT. Its protein is CASSFGGLVTEAFF.

This clonotype was seen ten or more times. This chain joins TRBV6-2 or TRBV6-3 and TRBJ2-7; D not resolved. This CDR3 has 14 amino acids. In germline, CDR1 is MNHEY, CDR2 SVGEGT. V shed 7 bases and J shed 0 bases, with 13 bases lying between them. CDR3 sequence: CASTPPLSSYEQYF. CDR3 DNA sequence: TGTGCCAGCACCCCCCCCCTCAGCTCCTACGAGCAGTACTTC.

V gene TRBV12-3 or TRBV12-4 combines with J gene TRBJ1-2; 7 nucleotides align to TRBD1. CDR3 length equals 15 residues. J was trimmed by 8 bases and V by 5 bases; bases with no gene match: 14. The CDR3 loop reads CASSPQTGWSGGYTF. CDR3 coding DNA: TGTGCCAGCAGTCCCCAGACAGGGTGGAGTGGAGGCTACACCTTC.

This clonotype occurred many times. No conserved phenylalanine or tryptophan ends this CDR3, so it is likely a read error. V is TRBV12-3 or TRBV12-4 and J is TRBJ1-2; D possibly corresponds to TRBD1 (6 bases). The CDR3 sequence is 16 residues long. Trimming stripped 7 bases from V and 6 bases from J, with 24 bases between. CDR3: CASTLILGTTAHGYTS. CDR3 nucleotide sequence: TGTGCCAGCACTCTCATTCTGGGGACAACGGCACATGGCTACACCTCC.

This clonotype was seen a handful of times. The chain is built from TRBV6-5 and TRBJ2-5; D is possibly TRBD2 (6 bases). CDR1 MNHEY and CDR2 SVGAGI come from the germline V gene. The CDR3 is 12 amino acids. The V gene lost 4 bases and the J gene lost 3 bases, with 6 bases spanning the gap. CDR3 region: CASSWGEETQYF. For the CDR3, the DNA is TGTGCCAGCAGTTGGGGGGAAGAGACCCAGTACTTC.

This clonotype was seen only a few times. The V and J genes are TRBV14 and TRBJ2-7; a weak D match, TRBD1 (5 bases). CDR1 is SGHDN, CDR2 FVKESK, per germline. The CDR3 length is 13 residues. The V and J ends lost 2 bases and 4 bases respectively, with 9 bases between them. The CDR3: CASSQLTDYEQYF. The CDR3 DNA follows: TGTGCCAGCAGCCAACTGACAGATTACGAGCAGTACTTC.

Many counts were recorded for this clonotype. The chain joins TRBV6-1 to TRBJ1-2; 8 nucleotides match TRBD1. The V gene's germline CDR1 is MNHNS and CDR2 SASEGT. Trimming took 6 bases from V and 4 from J; bases not matched to a gene: 4. This CDR3 spans 13 amino acids. In DNA form, the CDR3 reads TGTGCCAGCAGCCGACAGGGGAGCTATGGCTACACCTTC. Protein: CASSRQGSYGYTF.

This clonotype came up many times. The gene calls are TRBV6-4 and TRBJ2-6; D assignment may be TRBD1 or TRBD2 (5 bases each). V was clipped by 7 bases and J by 0 bases, with 16 bases between them. The CDR3 runs to 17 residues. Germline CDR1 MRHNA, CDR2 SNTAGT. The CDR3 bases are TGTGCCAGCATGACCGGGACGGTGAGCTCTGGGGCCAACGTCCTGACTTTC. Amino acids: CASMTGTVSSGANVLTF.

This clonotype was counted between two and nine times. The V call is TRBV27, the J call TRBJ1-3; D unresolved. The CDR3 is 14 amino acids. V shed 3 bases and J shed 2 bases, with 8 bases lying between them. CDR1 MNHEY and CDR2 SMNVEV come from the germline V gene (reference sequence). The DNA for the CDR3 is TGTGCCAGCAGTTTGGGGAGGACTGGAAACACCATATATTTT. It encodes CASSLGRTGNTIYF.

The chain is built from TRBV6-1 and TRBJ2-7, with D tentatively TRBD2 (6 bases). The CDR3 length is 13 residues. Germline CDR1 MNHNS, CDR2 SASEGT. V lost 6 bases, J lost 2 bases, and 11 bases lay in between. The CDR3 protein is CASRVAATYEQYF. CDR3 coding DNA: TGTGCCAGCAGGGTAGCGGCAACCTACGAGCAGTACTTC.